The rows below give T cell receptor beta chains drawn from one sample of a study of T cells in Graves' hyperthyroidism and ophthalmopathy. TCRdb fed the multiplex PCR reads into MiXCR, producing one record per CDR3 protein. The sample contains about 570,000 distinct CDR3 sequences, 13% to 15% of which appear only once. The sequenced sample consisted of blood. Source of these receptors: a woman in her 40s with Graves' hyperthyroidism. Each CDR3 is given with its conserved first and last residue. A D gene is named only where the DNA matches it firmly. Not all rows give a size; the values are once, few, many and, for expanded clones, a class.

TRBV4-1	TRBJ1-1	-	few	TGCGCCAGCAGCCAAGAACCTGTGGGCACCCTGAACACTGAAGCTTTCTTT	CASSQEPVGTLNTEAFF
TRBV20-1	TRBJ2-1	TRBD2	many	TGCAGTGCTAGAGATAAGCGGGGCTACTACAATGAGCAGTTCTTC	CSARDKRGYYNEQFF
TRBV11-2	TRBJ2-1	-	many	TGTGCCAGCAGCTTCCCGACAGGATCCTCCTACAATGAGCAGTTCTTC	CASSFPTGSSYNEQFF
TRBV6-1	TRBJ1-1	-	many	TGTGCCAGCAGTGGTCTAGCGAACACTGAAGCTTTCTTT	CASSGLANTEAFF
TRBV5-4	TRBJ2-7	-	few	TGTGCCAGCAGCCCCGGTCGGGCCACTTCCTACGAGCAGTACTTC	CASSPGRATSYEQYF
TRBV10-1	TRBJ1-1	-	many	TGCGCCAGCAGTGATTCTACGGGAGCTGAAGCTTTCTTT	CASSDSTGAEAFF
TRBV14	TRBJ2-2	TRBD1	-	TGTGCCAGCAGCCAGACAGGGAAGAACACCGGGGAGCTGTTTTTT	CASSQTGKNTGELFF
TRBV12-3/TRBV12-4	TRBJ2-2	-	many	TGTGCCAGCAGGGCTAGCCGTCCCGGGGAGCTGTTTTTT	CASRASRPGELFF
TRBV5-1	TRBJ2-3	-	many	TGCGCCAGCCTCCGGCTACCCGGGGGTGCAGATACGCAGTATTTT	CASLRLPGGADTQYF
TRBV27	TRBJ2-7	-	many	TGTGCCAGCACCGCAATGGGGGGCGCCGAGCAGTACTTC	CASTAMGGAEQYF
TRBV29-1	TRBJ2-1	TRBD2	-	TGCAGCGTTGAAGCGCGACAGACAGGAGCCGGGACTAGCAAGTTCTTC	CSVEARQTGAGTSKFF
TRBV6-2/TRBV6-3	TRBJ2-1	TRBD2	many	TGTGCCAGCAGTTACCTTACTAGCGGGAGGGACAATGAGCAGTTCTTC	CASSYLTSGRDNEQFF
TRBV20-1	TRBJ2-3	TRBD1	few	TGCAGTGCCCAATCAGCCGGGGGACAGGGGCACACAGATACGCAGTATTTT	CSAQSAGGQGHTDTQYF
TRBV29-1	TRBJ2-5	TRBD2	many	TGCAGCGCGTGGACTAGCGGGAGTATGGAGACCCAGTACTTC	CSAWTSGSMETQYF
TRBV29-1	TRBJ2-1	TRBD2	few	TGCAGCGTCCCAAAAGGTGGGACTAGCGGGATCGCCTACAATGAGCAGTTCTTC	CSVPKGGTSGIAYNEQFF
TRBV7-6	TRBJ2-3	TRBD2	many	TGTGCCAGCAGCCCCCAGACTAGCGGGAGTCTCACAGATACGCAGTATTTT	CASSPQTSGSLTDTQYF
TRBV7-3	TRBJ2-1	-	many	TGTGCCAGCAGCTTAAATGCGGGGTCCCTCCACAATGAGCAGTTCTTC	CASSLNAGSLHNEQFF
TRBV10-1	TRBJ2-1	-	few	TGCGCCAGCAGTAGGGACCTGACATCCTACAATGAGCAGTTCTTC	CASSRDLTSYNEQFF
TRBV12-3/TRBV12-4	TRBJ1-1	-	few	TGTGCCAGCAGTTTCGGGACATCTCACACTGAAGCTTTCTTT	CASSFGTSHTEAFF